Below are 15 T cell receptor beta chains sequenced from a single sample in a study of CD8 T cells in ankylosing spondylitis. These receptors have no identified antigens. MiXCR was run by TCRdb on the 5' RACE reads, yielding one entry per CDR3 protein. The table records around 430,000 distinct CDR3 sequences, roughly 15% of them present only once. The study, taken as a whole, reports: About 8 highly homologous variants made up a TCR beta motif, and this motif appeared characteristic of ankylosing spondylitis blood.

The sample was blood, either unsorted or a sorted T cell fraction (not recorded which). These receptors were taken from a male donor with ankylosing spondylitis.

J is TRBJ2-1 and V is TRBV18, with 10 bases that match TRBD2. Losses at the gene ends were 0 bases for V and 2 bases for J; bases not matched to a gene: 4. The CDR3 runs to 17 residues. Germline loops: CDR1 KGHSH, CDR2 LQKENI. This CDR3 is CASSPPTSGRAYNEQFF. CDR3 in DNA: TGTGCCAGCTCACCACCGACAAGCGGGAGGGCCTACAATGAGCAGTTCTTC.

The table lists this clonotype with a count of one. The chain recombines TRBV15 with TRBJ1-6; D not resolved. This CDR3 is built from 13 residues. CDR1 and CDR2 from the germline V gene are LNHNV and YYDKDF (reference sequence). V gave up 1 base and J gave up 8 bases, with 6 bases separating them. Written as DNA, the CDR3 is TGTGCCACCAGCAGAGCAGAATATTCACCCCTCCACTTT. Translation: CATSRAEYSPLHF.

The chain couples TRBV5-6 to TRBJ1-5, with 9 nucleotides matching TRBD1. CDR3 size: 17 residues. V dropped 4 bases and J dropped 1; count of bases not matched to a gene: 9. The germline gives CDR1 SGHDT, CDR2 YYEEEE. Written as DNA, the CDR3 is TGTGCCAGCAGCAGCTACAGGGGGCTCAAGAGCAATCAGCCCCAGCATTTT. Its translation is CASSSYRGLKSNQPQHF.

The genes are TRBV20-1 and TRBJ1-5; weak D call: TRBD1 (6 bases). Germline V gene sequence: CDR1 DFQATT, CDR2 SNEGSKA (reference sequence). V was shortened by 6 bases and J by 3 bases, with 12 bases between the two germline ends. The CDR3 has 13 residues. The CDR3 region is CSARGAVNQPQHF. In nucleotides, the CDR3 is TGCAGTGCCCGGGGGGCGGTCAATCAGCCCCAGCATTTT.

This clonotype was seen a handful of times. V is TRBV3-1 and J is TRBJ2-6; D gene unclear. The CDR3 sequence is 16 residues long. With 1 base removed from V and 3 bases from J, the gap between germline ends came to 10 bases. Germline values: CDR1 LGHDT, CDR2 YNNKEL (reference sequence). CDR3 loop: CASSQARTYGANVLTF. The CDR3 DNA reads TGTGCCAGCAGCCAAGCCAGGACGTATGGGGCCAACGTCCTGACTTTC.

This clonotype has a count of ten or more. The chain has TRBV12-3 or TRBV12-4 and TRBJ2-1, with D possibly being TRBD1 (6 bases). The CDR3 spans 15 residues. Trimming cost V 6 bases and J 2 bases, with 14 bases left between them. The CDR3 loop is CASSTTGPAYNEQFF. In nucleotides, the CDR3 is TGTGCCAGCAGCACTACAGGGCCTGCCTACAATGAGCAGTTCTTC.

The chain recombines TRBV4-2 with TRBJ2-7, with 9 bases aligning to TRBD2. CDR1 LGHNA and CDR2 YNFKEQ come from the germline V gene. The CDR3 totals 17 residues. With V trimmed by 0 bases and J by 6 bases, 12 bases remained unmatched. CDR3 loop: CASSQDLGSSGVGEQYF. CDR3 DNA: TGTGCCAGCAGCCAAGATCTTGGGTCTAGCGGGGTGGGCGAGCAGTACTTC.

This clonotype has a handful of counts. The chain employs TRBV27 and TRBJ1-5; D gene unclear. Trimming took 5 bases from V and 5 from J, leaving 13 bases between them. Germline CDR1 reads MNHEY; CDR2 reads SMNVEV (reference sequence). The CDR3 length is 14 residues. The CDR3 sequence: CASSPVPGHQPQHF. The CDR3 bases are TGTGCCAGCAGTCCCGTCCCGGGTCATCAGCCCCAGCATTTT.

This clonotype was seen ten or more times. In DNA form, the CDR3 reads TGTGCCAGCATGGGGCGATACGAGCAGTACTTC. Protein sequence: CASMGRYEQYF. The V call is TRBV2, the J call TRBJ2-7, with a weak D call TRBD1 (5 bases). CDR3 length: 11 residues. Germline loops: CDR1 SNHLY, CDR2 FYNNEI. V gave up 7 bases and J gave up 4 bases, with 8 bases separating them.

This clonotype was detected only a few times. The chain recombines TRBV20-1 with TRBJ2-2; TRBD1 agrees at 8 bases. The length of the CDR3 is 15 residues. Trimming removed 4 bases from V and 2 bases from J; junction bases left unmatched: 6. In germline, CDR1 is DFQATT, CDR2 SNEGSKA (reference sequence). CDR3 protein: CSAKGQGPNTGELFF. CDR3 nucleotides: TGCAGTGCTAAAGGACAGGGCCCCAACACCGGGGAGCTGTTTTTT.

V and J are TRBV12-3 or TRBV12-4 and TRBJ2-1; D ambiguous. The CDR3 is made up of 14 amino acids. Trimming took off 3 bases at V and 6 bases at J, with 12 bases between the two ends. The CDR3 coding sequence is TGTGCCAGCAGTTTGTTCGACAATTCCAATGAGCAGTTCTTC. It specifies CASSLFDNSNEQFF.

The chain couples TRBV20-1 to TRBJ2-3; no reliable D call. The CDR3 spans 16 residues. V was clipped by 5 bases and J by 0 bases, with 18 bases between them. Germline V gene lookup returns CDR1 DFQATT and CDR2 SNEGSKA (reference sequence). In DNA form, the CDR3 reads TGCAGTGCTGCATGGTTTTTCGGCTACAGCACAGATACGCAGTATTTT. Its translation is CSAAWFFGYSTDTQYF.

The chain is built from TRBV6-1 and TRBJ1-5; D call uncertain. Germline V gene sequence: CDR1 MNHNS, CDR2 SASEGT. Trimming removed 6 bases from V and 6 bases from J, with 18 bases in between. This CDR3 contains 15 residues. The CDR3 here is CASRIPEGGSQPQHF. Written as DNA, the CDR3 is TGTGCCAGCAGGATTCCGGAGGGTGGGAGTCAGCCCCAGCATTTT.

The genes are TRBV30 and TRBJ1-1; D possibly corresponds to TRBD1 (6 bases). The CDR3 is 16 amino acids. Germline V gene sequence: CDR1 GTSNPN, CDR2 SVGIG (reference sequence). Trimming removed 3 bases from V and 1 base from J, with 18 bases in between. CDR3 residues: CAWRPRRGQPNTEAFF. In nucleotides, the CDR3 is TGTGCCTGGAGACCGCGACGGGGACAACCGAACACTGAAGCTTTCTTT.

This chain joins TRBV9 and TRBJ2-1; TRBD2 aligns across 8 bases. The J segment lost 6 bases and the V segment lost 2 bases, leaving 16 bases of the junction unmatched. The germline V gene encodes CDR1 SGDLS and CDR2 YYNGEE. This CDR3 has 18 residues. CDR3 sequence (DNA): TGTGCCAGCAGCGTCTCCTTATCGGGGACTAGAGTTTCCAATGAGCAGTTCTTC. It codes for CASSVSLSGTRVSNEQFF.